Following are 17 T cell receptor beta chains from one sample sequenced in a study of shared clonotypes between healthy human individuals. This table comes from immunoSEQ multiplex PCR, and its TCRdb copy is limited to in-frame clones, with some not included. The data show fewer than 1 million clones, about 96% seen once. CD8 cells classed as naive were CD45RO-negative and positively selected for CCR7, excluding terminally differentiated effector memory CD45RA+ cells. The sample consisted of naive CD8+ T cells sorted from blood. Every receptor here comes from a man aged 25 to 45 in good health.

V usage is TRBV7-8 and J usage is TRBJ2-7; 7 nucleotides align to TRBD1. CDR1 and CDR2 (germline): SGHVS, FQNEAQ. V shed 0 bases and J 5 bases; nucleotides not matched to a gene: 7. The CDR3 is made up of 15 amino acids. The DNA of the CDR3 is TGTGCCAGCAGCTTAGCGAGTGAAGGGGGCCACGAGCAGTACTTC. Its translation: CASSLASEGGHEQYF.

V gene TRBV5-1 combines with J gene TRBJ2-1, with TRBD1 as a possible D gene (5 bases). The CDR3 sequence is 17 residues long. Looked up from germline, CDR1 is SGHRS and CDR2 is YFSETQ. V was trimmed by 3 bases and J by 3 bases, leaving 19 bases between them. In nucleotides, the CDR3 is TGCGCCAGCAGCTACCAGAGACCTCAAGGACACTACAATGAGCAGTTCTTC. This encodes CASSYQRPQGHYNEQFF.

The chain combines TRBV27 with TRBJ2-7, with TRBD1 matching 8 bases. CDR1 MNHEY and CDR2 SMNVEV come from the germline V gene (reference sequence). This CDR3 has 14 amino acids. Trimming at V came to 2 bases and at J to 4 bases, leaving 4 bases not matched to a gene. The CDR3 DNA is TGTGCCAGCAGTTTAGGCAGGGGGCAGTACGAGCAGTACTTC. This sequence encodes CASSLGRGQYEQYF.

The chain recombines TRBV6-5 with TRBJ1-3; D not certain. This CDR3 region has 13 residues. Germline V gene lookup returns CDR1 MNHEY and CDR2 SVGAGI. V was trimmed by 4 bases and J by 0 bases, leaving 4 bases between them. The CDR3 is CASSSSSGNTIYF. The CDR3 region has the DNA TGTGCCAGCAGTTCAAGCTCTGGAAACACCATATATTTT.

The gene calls are TRBV28 and TRBJ2-7; the match to TRBD2 covers 12 bases. Germline V gene lookup returns CDR1 MDHEN and CDR2 SYDVKM. Trimming took 5 bases from V and 1 from J; bases not matched to a gene: 18. This CDR3 is built from 20 residues. This CDR3 reads CASSATDPGTSGLYSYEQYF. Here the CDR3 DNA reads TGTGCCAGCAGTGCCACCGACCCCGGGACTAGCGGGCTCTATTCCTACGAGCAGTACTTC.

This rearrangement joins TRBV5-1 to TRBJ2-2; 8 bases are shared with TRBD1. The CDR3 extends over 14 amino acids. V lost 4 bases, J lost 5 bases, and 4 bases stayed unmatched. The germline CDR1 and CDR2 sequences are SGHRS and YFSETQ. CDR3 coding DNA: TGCGCCAGCAGCCCTGACAGGGGAACCGGGGAGCTGTTTTTT. Translating gives CASSPDRGTGELFF. The full variable domain, rest sourced from reference TRBV5-1 and TRBJ2-2, is KAGVTQTPRYLIKTRGQQVTLSCSPISGHRSVSWYQQTPGQGLQFLFEYFSETQRNKGNFPGRFSGRQFSNSRSEMNVSTLELGDSALYLCASSPDRGTGELFFGEGSRLTVL.

V is TRBV9 and J is TRBJ1-2, with TRBD1 as a possible D gene (6 bases). Trimming cost V 5 bases and J 3 bases, with 11 bases left between them. The CDR3 has 13 residues. Germline V gene data show CDR1 as SGDLS and CDR2 as YYNGEE. Written as DNA, the CDR3 is TGTGCCAGCAGTTGGGACACCCACTATGGCTACACCTTC. It codes for CASSWDTHYGYTF.

The chain is built from TRBV6-1 and TRBJ2-3; 9 nucleotides line up with TRBD1. The CDR3 is 14 residues long. The V and J ends lost 6 bases and 5 bases, in that order; junction bases with no gene match: 6. Germline loops: CDR1 MNHNS, CDR2 SASEGT. This CDR3 reads CASRGDREKDTQYF. CDR3 in DNA: TGTGCCAGCAGGGGGGACAGGGAAAAAGATACGCAGTATTTT.

The chain couples TRBV5-4 to TRBJ2-3; D unclear. The V gene's germline CDR1 is SGHNT and CDR2 YYREEE (reference sequence). V lost 1 base and J lost 8, with 14 bases in between. CDR3 length: 14 amino acids. CDR3 nucleotide sequence: TGTGCCAGCAGCTTGCTCGCGGACGTTACTACGCAGTATTTT. Translated: CASSLLADVTTQYF. Full variable domain (remainder filled in from reference TRBV5-4 and TRBJ2-3): ETGVTQSPTHLIKTRGQQVTLRCSSQSGHNTVSWYQQALGQGPQFIFQYYREEENGRGNFPPRFSGLQFPNYSSELNVNALELDDSALYLCASSLLADVTTQYFGPGTRLTVL.

This clone occurred a few times. The chain has TRBV27 and TRBJ1-2; D unresolved. The V end was cut by 5 bases, the J end by 5 bases, with 12 bases between. Germline CDR1 and CDR2: MNHEY and SMNVEV (reference sequence). The CDR3 is 13 residues long. CDR3 amino acids: CASSPNAYYGYTF. CDR3 nucleotide sequence: TGTGCCAGCAGTCCGAACGCTTATTATGGCTACACCTTC.

The genes are TRBV2 and TRBJ2-5; 9 bases line up with TRBD2. Trimming removed 4 bases from V and 5 bases from J; junction bases left unmatched: 8. Germline V gene sequence: CDR1 SNHLY, CDR2 FYNNEI. The CDR3 runs to 15 residues. As DNA, the CDR3 is TGTGCCAGCAGTGGACTTAGCGGGAGCGGGGAGACCCAGTACTTC. It specifies CASSGLSGSGETQYF.

The chain joins TRBV2 to TRBJ2-7; TRBD1 agrees at 9 bases. There are 13 residues in the CDR3. CDR1 and CDR2 (germline): SNHLY, FYNNEI. The trim removed 10 bases at V and 3 bases at J, leaving 7 bases unmatched. This CDR3 reads CATNRGLDYEQYF. CDR3 nucleotides: TGTGCCACAAACAGGGGGCTCGACTACGAGCAGTACTTC.

CDR3 sequence reads: CASSPPGRDEQFF. CDR3 sequence (DNA): TGTGCCAGCAGCCCCCCGGGCAGGGACGAGCAGTTCTTC. The chain joins TRBV9 to TRBJ2-1; D might be TRBD1 or TRBD2, each matching 5 bases. Trimming shortened V by 4 bases and J by 10 bases, and 15 bases separated the two germline ends. There are 13 residues in the CDR3. Germline CDR1 is SGDLS and CDR2 is YYNGEE.

This sequence joins TRBV6-5 and TRBJ2-2; weak D call: TRBD1 (6 bases). Between the trimmed V and J ends, which lost 4 bases and 4 bases, there was a span of 16 bases. From germline, CDR1 is MNHEY and CDR2 SVGAGI. The CDR3 is made up of 16 amino acids. CDR3 region: CASSLARGSSTGELFF. As DNA, the CDR3 is TGTGCCAGCAGTTTAGCCAGGGGCTCATCCACCGGGGAGCTGTTTTTT.

This clone was counted a single time. The J gene is TRBJ2-7, the V gene TRBV7-2, with 9 bases matching TRBD1. The CDR3 has 14 residues. The germline V gene encodes CDR1 SGHTA and CDR2 FQGNSA. V shed 7 bases, J shed 2 bases, and the junction held 6 bases outside the gene matches. The CDR3 protein is CASIRTGETYEQYF. The CDR3 DNA follows: TGTGCCAGCATCAGGACAGGGGAGACCTACGAGCAGTACTTC.

This clone was recorded once. The chain couples TRBV7-9 to TRBJ1-1; D is possibly TRBD1 (5 bases). V was cut by 1 base and J by 4 bases, with 10 bases left in between. Germline-derived CDR1 and CDR2 are SEHNR and FQNEAQ (reference sequence). CDR3 length equals 14 residues. Written as DNA, the CDR3 is TGTGCCAGCAGCTTAGGTTCCGGGGGCACTGAAGCTTTCTTT. Amino acids: CASSLGSGGTEAFF.

The CDR3 DNA sequence: TGTGCCAGCAGCCCCGGACTAGCGGGAGCCCTCTACAATGAGCAGTTCTTC. As protein: CASSPGLAGALYNEQFF. The chain has TRBV7-9 and TRBJ2-1, with TRBD2 matching over 13 bases. Germline V gives CDR1 SEHNR, CDR2 FQNEAQ (reference sequence). The junction had 7 bases not matched to a gene; V was cut back by 5 bases and J by 3 bases. The CDR3 spans 17 residues. Full variable domain (outside the CDR3, taken from reference TRBV7-9 and TRBJ2-1): DTGVSQNPRHKITKRGQNVTFRCDPISEHNRLYWYRQTLGQGPEFLTYFQNEAQLEKSRLLSDRFSAERPKGSFSTLEIQRTEQGDSAMYLCASSPGLAGALYNEQFFGPGTRLTVL.